This T cell receptor (beta chain) was profiled in a study of T-cell memory formation after mild COVID-19. Regarding the study as a whole: Memory sampled before infection contained some responding clones, suggesting cross-reactive memory joined. Among clones contracting day 15 to 85, CD4/CD8 was balanced, whereas later expanders leaned CD4+.

UMIs and sample barcodes were carried by the TCR alpha and TCR beta cDNA libraries that 5'RACE produced using constant-segment primers. TCRdb reanalysed the 5' RACE reads using MiXCR and keeps one entry per CDR3 protein. The sample holds roughly 400,000 distinct CDR3 sequences, 18% seen once. V was pared by 5 bases and J by 14 bases, with 9 bases of the junction left unmatched. Germline CDR1 is SGHVS and CDR2 is FNYEAQ. The CDR3 spans 14 residues. In its sample, this clonotype was seen a few times. Antigen: not known. The chain links TRBV7-6 to TRBJ2-1; TRBD2 agrees at 13 bases. The source of this sequence is a man between 18 and 29 years old who had mild COVID-19 (a few samples of this study predate the infection). Cell type and time point are not known. Material for sequencing was PBMCs or a T cell subset sorted from them (not recorded which). The DNA for the CDR3 is TGTGCCAGCAGCCACCCACTAGCGGGGGGGCCCAAGTTCTTC. Its protein is CASSHPLAGGPKFF.